Sequencing of this TCR beta chain was carried out in a study of blood T cell repertoires in COVID-19. About the research overall: Sites in the United States, Italy and Spain provided acute and convalescent COVID-19 samples. PBMCs, B-cell-depleted T cells, or T cells provided the cDNA or gDNA that made up the material.

Participant reports of clinical history set cohort assignment. The CDR3 totals 16 residues. With 5 bases clipped from V and 5 bases from J, the junction kept 9 bases outside the gene matches. In germline, CDR1 is KGHSH, CDR2 LQKENI. Sequencing used immunoSEQ multiplex PCR; TCRdb keeps in-frame clones, though not all of them. The sample includes about 230,000 clones, roughly 90% of them seen just once. This TCR came from a woman aged 50 to 60 in a cohort exposed to, infected with or recovered from COVID-19 (not recorded which). Sequenced sample: PBMCs or T cells enriched from blood (not recorded which). The chain couples TRBV18 to TRBJ2-1; 10 bases map to TRBD2. The CDR3 coding sequence is TGTGCCAGCTCAGTTTTAGCGGGGGGCGTCCACAATGAGCAGTTCTTC. Translated, it gives CASSVLAGGVHNEQFF.